This is a list of T cell receptor beta chains from one sample in a study of blood T cell repertoires in COVID-19. The assay was immunoSEQ multiplex PCR, and TCRdb's table has in-frame clones only and misses some. The sample contains around 250,000 clones, 85% to 90% of which appear only once. Sequencing input: peripheral blood. The receptor source for this set is a woman aged 60 to 75 with COVID-19, enrolled during active disease. Both conserved end residues are part of each CDR3. Each record gives: clone size, V gene, J gene, D gene, CDR3 protein, CDR3 DNA. A D gene is named only where the DNA matches it firmly. Clone sizes are given selectively: once, few, many, or a class where the clone is expanded.

abundance: .
v_gene: TRBV6-5
j_gene: TRBJ1-1
d_gene: TRBD1
CDR3aa: CASSYPGGAITEAFF
CDR3nt: TGTGCCAGCAGTTATCCAGGGGGCGCGATCACTGAAGCTTTCTTT

abundance: .
v_gene: TRBV28
j_gene: TRBJ1-5
d_gene: .
CDR3aa: CASSPTGRPQHF
CDR3nt: TGTGCCAGCAGTCCCACAGGCCGGCCCCAGCATTTT

abundance: once
v_gene: TRBV5-4
j_gene: TRBJ1-3
d_gene: TRBD1
CDR3aa: CASSSGQDFSGNTIYF
CDR3nt: TGTGCCAGCAGCTCAGGACAGGACTTCTCTGGAAACACCATATATTTT

abundance: once
v_gene: TRBV5-1
j_gene: TRBJ1-1
d_gene: .
CDR3aa: CASSLGGREAFF
CDR3nt: TGCGCCAGCAGCTTGGGGGGTAGGGAGGCTTTCTTT

abundance: .
v_gene: TRBV5-1
j_gene: TRBJ2-6
d_gene: TRBD1
CDR3aa: CASSSWTGPSSGANVLTF
CDR3nt: TGCGCCAGCAGCTCGTGGACAGGGCCGAGCTCTGGGGCCAACGTCCTGACTTTC

abundance: .
v_gene: TRBV6-2/TRBV6-3
j_gene: TRBJ2-2
d_gene: TRBD2
CDR3aa: CASSYPGGGAELFF
CDR3nt: TGTGCCAGCAGTTACCCGGGAGGAGGCGCGGAGCTGTTTTTT

abundance: .
v_gene: TRBV11-2
j_gene: TRBJ2-7
d_gene: .
CDR3aa: CASSLAPNRPPYEQYF
CDR3nt: TGTGCCAGCAGCTTAGCGCCCAACAGGCCCCCCTACGAGCAGTACTTC

abundance: .
v_gene: TRBV6-5
j_gene: TRBJ1-3
d_gene: .
CDR3aa: CASSYDGQSVNTIYF
CDR3nt: TGTGCCAGCAGTTACGACGGACAGTCCGTAAACACCATATATTTT

abundance: .
v_gene: TRBV6-5
j_gene: TRBJ2-1
d_gene: TRBD1
CDR3aa: CASKWDRINNEQFF
CDR3nt: TGTGCCAGCAAGTGGGACAGGATAAACAATGAGCAGTTCTTC

abundance: once
v_gene: TRBV20-1
j_gene: TRBJ1-3
d_gene: .
CDR3aa: CSASTGGNTIYF
CDR3nt: TGCAGTGCTAGTACCGGTGGAAACACCATATATTTT

abundance: .
v_gene: TRBV3-1/TRBV3-2
j_gene: TRBJ2-1
d_gene: TRBD2
CDR3aa: CASSRGLAGDRSYNEQFF
CDR3nt: TGTGCCAGCAGCCGCGGACTAGCGGGGGACCGCTCCTACAATGAGCAGTTCTTC

abundance: .
v_gene: TRBV5-8
j_gene: TRBJ2-7
d_gene: TRBD2
CDR3aa: CASNLGLAGVYEQYF
CDR3nt: TGTGCCAGCAACCTAGGACTAGCGGGGGTCTACGAGCAGTACTTC

abundance: once
v_gene: TRBV7-2
j_gene: TRBJ1-1
d_gene: TRBD1
CDR3aa: CASSTTGGVTEAFF
CDR3nt: TGTGCCAGCAGCACTACAGGGGGAGTCACTGAAGCTTTCTTT

abundance: .
v_gene: TRBV7-7
j_gene: TRBJ1-3
d_gene: TRBD1
CDR3aa: CASSQDRHSGNTIYF
CDR3nt: TGTGCCAGCAGCCAGGACAGGCACTCTGGAAACACCATATATTTT

abundance: few
v_gene: TRBV18
j_gene: TRBJ1-6
d_gene: TRBD1
CDR3aa: CASSPLGTGTNSPLHF
CDR3nt: TGTGCCAGCTCACCACTTGGGACAGGGACCAATTCACCCCTCCACTTT

abundance: .
v_gene: TRBV6-6
j_gene: TRBJ2-2
d_gene: .
CDR3aa: CASSQRVSGELFF
CDR3nt: TGTGCCAGCAGCCAGAGGGTATCCGGGGAGCTGTTTTTT

abundance: once
v_gene: TRBV19
j_gene: TRBJ2-2
d_gene: .
CDR3aa: CASSINPRERNTGELFF
CDR3nt: TGTGCCAGTAGTATAAATCCCCGGGAGCGAAACACCGGGGAGCTGTTTTTT

abundance: .
v_gene: TRBV5-6
j_gene: TRBJ2-1
d_gene: TRBD1
CDR3aa: CASSLSQGVIYNEQFF
CDR3nt: TGTGCCAGCAGCTTGAGCCAGGGGGTGATATACAATGAGCAGTTCTTC

abundance: .
v_gene: TRBV6-5
j_gene: TRBJ1-1
d_gene: .
CDR3aa: CASRQGTEAFF
CDR3nt: TGTGCCAGCAGGCAGGGGACTGAAGCTTTCTTT

abundance: .
v_gene: TRBV7-8
j_gene: TRBJ1-2
d_gene: .
CDR3aa: CASSRDRYGYTF
CDR3nt: TGTGCCAGCAGCCGAGACAGATATGGCTACACCTTC

abundance: .
v_gene: TRBV6-5
j_gene: TRBJ1-2
d_gene: TRBD1
CDR3aa: CASHLTGKRGYTF
CDR3nt: TGTGCCAGCCACTTGACAGGGAAAAGGGGCTACACCTTC

abundance: .
v_gene: TRBV7-8
j_gene: TRBJ2-5
d_gene: TRBD2
CDR3aa: CASSLEGLVQETQYF
CDR3nt: TGTGCCAGCAGCTTAGAGGGACTAGTGCAAGAGACCCAGTACTTC

abundance: .
v_gene: TRBV7-2
j_gene: TRBJ1-1
d_gene: .
CDR3aa: CASSSRLGGTEAFF
CDR3nt: TGTGCCAGCAGTTCCAGACTCGGGGGCACTGAAGCTTTCTTT

abundance: .
v_gene: TRBV6-2/TRBV6-3
j_gene: TRBJ1-1
d_gene: .
CDR3aa: CASSYRGNTEAFF
CDR3nt: TGTGCCAGCAGTTACCGAGGGAACACTGAAGCTTTCTTT

abundance: .
v_gene: TRBV7-2
j_gene: TRBJ2-4
d_gene: .
CDR3aa: CASSPPGTGNIQYF
CDR3nt: TGTGCCAGCAGCCCACCGGGGACTGGAAACATTCAGTACTTC

abundance: .
v_gene: TRBV9
j_gene: TRBJ1-1
d_gene: .
CDR3aa: CASSPRQVNTEAFF
CDR3nt: TGTGCCAGCAGCCCGAGACAGGTGAACACTGAAGCTTTCTTT

abundance: .
v_gene: TRBV29-1
j_gene: TRBJ1-2
d_gene: .
CDR3aa: CSGDEGGYGYTF
CDR3nt: TGCAGCGGTGATGAGGGGGGGTACGGCTACACCTTC